The 32 T cell receptor beta chains reported below all come from one sample, sequenced in a study of technical replicates of blood from four donors. Sequencing used immunoSEQ multiplex PCR; TCRdb keeps in-frame clones, though not all of them. The sample lists 72,000 or so clones; about 94% were seen once. Source material: T cells isolated from PBMCs. Every receptor here comes from a human donor in good health.

This clone was recorded once. The chain uses TRBV19 and TRBJ2-2; no definite D call. The CDR3 contains 11 residues. CDR1 is LNHDA, CDR2 SQIVND, per germline (reference sequence). The V gene lost 3 bases and the J gene lost 8 bases, with 4 bases spanning the gap. The CDR3, as DNA: TGTGCCAGTAGTATTTCTGGGGAGCTGTTTTTT. The encoded protein is CASSISGELFF. The full variable domain, completed using reference TRBV19 and TRBJ2-2, is DGGITQSPKYLFRKEGQNVTLSCEQNLNHDAMYWYRQDPGQGLRLIYYSQIVNDFQKGDIAEGYSVSREKKESFPLTVTSAQKNPTAFYLCASSISGELFFGEGSRLTVL.

The rearrangement links TRBV7-3 to TRBJ2-2; 9 bases are a match to TRBD2. CDR3 length equals 16 residues. In germline, CDR1 is SGHTA, CDR2 FQGTGA. Trimming at V came to 4 bases and at J to 5 bases, leaving 8 bases not matched to a gene. CDR3 sequence reads: CASSSRAGGRTGELFF. The CDR3, as DNA: TGTGCCAGCAGCTCCCGAGCGGGAGGAAGGACCGGGGAGCTGTTTTTT.

This clone has a single count. The rearrangement uses TRBV29-1 and TRBJ2-7; TRBD1 aligns across 8 bases. With V trimmed by 1 base and J by 2 bases, 7 bases remained unmatched. The CDR3 extends over 15 amino acids. The V gene's germline CDR1 is SQVTM and CDR2 ANQGSEA. The CDR3, as DNA: TGCAGCGTTGAAGGGGGCAGGGGGCCAACCTACGAGCAGTACTTC. Translation gives CSVEGGRGPTYEQYF.

The chain has TRBV28 and TRBJ1-1; TRBD1 might be the D (5 bases). The CDR3 has 14 residues. Per the germline V gene, CDR1 is MDHEN and CDR2 is SYDVKM. V shed 8 bases and J shed 7 bases, with 20 bases lying between them. The CDR3 loop is CASERGQEKIEAFF. CDR3 coding DNA: TGTGCCAGCGAAAGGGGCCAGGAAAAGATTGAAGCTTTCTTT.

The chain employs TRBV7-9 and TRBJ2-7, with D unclear. The length of the CDR3 is 13 residues. Germline-derived CDR1 and CDR2 are SEHNR and FQNEAQ (reference sequence). The ends were cut back, 3 bases at V and 5 bases at J, with 11 bases in the middle. The CDR3 spells CASSFSSGHEQYF. Written as DNA, the CDR3 is TGTGCCAGCAGCTTCTCTAGTGGTCACGAGCAGTACTTC.

The chain has TRBV27 and TRBJ2-1; TRBD2 aligns across 10 bases. CDR1 and CDR2 from the germline V gene are MNHEY and SMNVEV (reference sequence). Germline trimming cut 5 bases from V and 8 bases from J; bases unmatched to any gene: 9. The CDR3 contains 15 residues. The CDR3 sequence is CASSKSGRAIDEQFF. In DNA, the CDR3 is TGTGCCAGCAGTAAGAGCGGGAGGGCCATCGATGAGCAGTTCTTC.

V and J are TRBV27 and TRBJ1-2; 7 bases fit TRBD1. CDR3 length equals 14 residues. From germline, CDR1 is MNHEY and CDR2 SMNVEV (reference sequence). V was pared by 6 bases and J by 5 bases, with 9 bases of the junction left unmatched. For the CDR3, the DNA is TGTGCCAGCAGCTTGTCAGGGGGAACGTATGGCTACACCTTC. Its protein product is CASSLSGGTYGYTF.

V usage is TRBV7-7 and J usage is TRBJ2-5; weak D call: TRBD2 (7 bases). With 5 bases removed from V and 4 bases from J, the gap between germline ends came to 11 bases. The germline gives CDR1 SSHAT, CDR2 FNYEAQ (reference sequence). This CDR3 spans 13 amino acids. The CDR3: CASSGGAGETQYF. In nucleotides, the CDR3 is TGTGCCAGCAGCGGGGGGGCCGGAGAGACCCAGTACTTC.

The CDR3 DNA sequence: TGTGCCTGGAGTTTTGGAGGGACTACCTACGAGCAGTACTTC. Its protein product is CAWSFGGTTYEQYF. The chain links TRBV30 to TRBJ2-7; 7 positions agree with TRBD2. Looked up from germline, CDR1 is GTSNPN and CDR2 is SVGIG (reference sequence). The CDR3 has 14 residues. V shed 2 bases and J 2 bases; nucleotides not matched to a gene: 6.

This clone appeared a single time. The chain is built from TRBV7-3 and TRBJ2-7; D possibly corresponds to TRBD1 (6 bases). The CDR3 has 13 residues. V dropped 5 bases and J dropped 7 bases, with 15 bases sitting between them. Germline V gene sequence: CDR1 SGHTA, CDR2 FQGTGA. The CDR3 spells CASSAVGGREQYF. DNA of the CDR3: TGTGCCAGCAGCGCGGTAGGGGGTAGGGAGCAGTACTTC.

The chain couples TRBV9 to TRBJ1-5, with 7 bases lining up with TRBD1. The germline V gene has CDR1 SGDLS and CDR2 YYNGEE. Trimming took 0 bases from V and 3 from J; bases not matched to a gene: 9. The CDR3 extends over 17 amino acids. Written as DNA, the CDR3 is TGTGCCAGCAGCGTAGGGGCAGGGGGATTTGACAATCAGCCCCAGCATTTT. It codes for CASSVGAGGFDNQPQHF.

The chain joins TRBV11-2 to TRBJ2-1; a possible D gene is TRBD1 (5 bases). The CDR3 covers 16 residues. Germline CDR1 is SGHAT and CDR2 is FQNNGV. V dropped 6 bases and J dropped 7 bases, with 22 bases sitting between them. The chain's CDR3 is CASRDPHSGRVNEQFF. DNA for the CDR3: TGTGCCAGCAGAGATCCCCACTCGGGCAGGGTGAATGAGCAGTTCTTC. Looking up the rest from reference TRBV11-2 and TRBJ2-1 gives the full variable domain: EAGVAQSPRYKIIEKRQSVAFWCNPISGHATLYWYQQILGQGPKLLIQFQNNGVVDDSQLPKDRFSAERLKGVDSTLKIQPAKLEDSAVYLCASRDPHSGRVNEQFFGPGTRLTVL.

The chain has TRBV5-1 and TRBJ2-2; 8 bases map to TRBD2. The CDR3 is 15 residues long. The germline CDR1 and CDR2 sequences are SGHRS and YFSETQ. J lost 6 bases, V lost 6 bases, and 10 bases had no gene match. The CDR3 is CASIPTGGGAGELFF. The CDR3 DNA is TGCGCCAGCATCCCCACGGGGGGGGGTGCCGGGGAGCTGTTTTTT.

The chain joins TRBV28 to TRBJ2-7, with TRBD1 identical over 9 bases. V shed 6 bases, J shed 5 bases, and the junction held 11 bases outside the gene matches. This CDR3 is built from 15 residues. CDR1 is MDHEN, CDR2 SYDVKM, per germline. This chain's CDR3 is CASSPPDRGQNEQYF. The CDR3 nucleotides are TGTGCCAGCAGCCCCCCGGACAGGGGTCAAAACGAGCAGTACTTC.

The V and J genes are TRBV4-1 and TRBJ1-2; TRBD1 matches 7 bases. Trimming cost V 2 bases and J 8 bases; bases outside gene matches: 8. The germline CDR1 and CDR2 sequences are MGHRA and YSYEKL. The CDR3 loop spans 14 amino acids. The CDR3 DNA follows: TGCGCCAGCAGCCAAAGACAGGGAAGCGACGGCTACACCTTC. Translation gives CASSQRQGSDGYTF.

V is TRBV4-1 and J is TRBJ2-1, with 8 nucleotides matching TRBD2. The CDR3 is 18 residues long. The J segment lost 2 bases and the V segment lost 0 bases, leaving 9 bases of the junction unmatched. Germline CDR1 and CDR2: MGHRA and YSYEKL. The CDR3 loop is CASSQDPTTSEAYNEQFF. In DNA, the CDR3 is TGCGCCAGCAGCCAAGACCCAACGACTAGCGAAGCCTACAATGAGCAGTTCTTC.

This chain connects TRBV2 to TRBJ1-2; D remains unclear. The CDR3 runs to 12 residues. Trimming removed 9 bases at V and 8 bases at J, with 16 bases between. In germline, CDR1 is SNHLY, CDR2 FYNNEI. CDR3 sequence: CASVGLAEGYTF. In nucleotides, the CDR3 is TGTGCCAGTGTTGGACTGGCCGAGGGCTACACCTTC.

The V gene is TRBV2, the J gene TRBJ2-7; tentatively, D is TRBD2 (6 bases). V was trimmed by 6 bases and J by 0 bases, leaving 9 bases between them. Germline values: CDR1 SNHLY, CDR2 FYNNEI. CDR3 size: 13 residues. The CDR3 reads CASREGSSYEQYF. CDR3 in DNA: TGTGCCAGCAGGGAGGGGAGCTCCTACGAGCAGTACTTC.

The genes are TRBV28 and TRBJ1-2; D is uncertain. V was pared by 6 bases and J by 4 bases, with 9 bases between. This CDR3 is built from 12 residues. Germline V gene lookup returns CDR1 MDHEN and CDR2 SYDVKM. CDR3 in DNA: TGTGCCAGCAGCTCTCCCTTCTATGGCTACACCTTC. The encoded protein is CASSSPFYGYTF.

This chain joins TRBV7-3 and TRBJ2-3; D unresolved. Germline loops: CDR1 SGHTA, CDR2 FQGTGA. The CDR3 contains 14 residues. The V gene lost 2 bases and the J gene lost 1 base, with 7 bases spanning the gap. The CDR3 region is CASSLLGRTDTQYF. The DNA of the CDR3 is TGTGCCAGCAGCTTATTGGGCCGCACAGATACGCAGTATTTT.

This clone was detected only once. The chain combines TRBV19 with TRBJ2-3, with D perhaps TRBD2 (5 bases). Trimming removed 2 bases at V and 3 bases at J, with 6 bases between. Germline CDR1 and CDR2: LNHDA and SQIVND (reference sequence). The CDR3 is 13 residues long. The CDR3 loop reads CASSITGTDTQYF. Written as DNA, the CDR3 is TGTGCCAGTAGTATAACGGGGACAGATACGCAGTATTTT.

The chain recombines TRBV5-1 with TRBJ2-1, with 14 bases matching TRBD2. J lost 8 bases, V lost 2 bases, and 6 bases had no gene match. The CDR3 has 16 amino acids. Germline V gene data show CDR1 as SGHRS and CDR2 as YFSETQ. The CDR3 sequence is CASSLAGLAGDYEQFF. CDR3 in DNA: TGCGCCAGCAGCTTAGCGGGACTAGCGGGAGATTATGAGCAGTTCTTC.

V usage is TRBV6-5 and J usage is TRBJ1-1; D gene unclear. V was clipped by 2 bases and J by 0 bases, with 7 bases between them. Looked up from germline, CDR1 is MNHEY and CDR2 is SVGAGI. This CDR3 has 14 amino acids. CDR3 sequence (DNA): TGTGCCAGCAGTTACCAACACATGAACACTGAAGCTTTCTTT. This encodes CASSYQHMNTEAFF.

The chain combines TRBV27 with TRBJ2-3; 8 bases are a match to TRBD1. Germline assignment: CDR1 MNHEY and CDR2 SMNVEV (reference sequence). This CDR3 is 14 amino acids long. Losses at the gene ends were 2 bases for V and 3 bases for J; bases not matched to a gene: 1. This CDR3 reads CASSLRQGTDTQYF. CDR3 bases: TGTGCCAGCAGTTTACGACAGGGGACAGATACGCAGTATTTT.

This chain links TRBV7-9 with TRBJ1-2; D unresolved. Trimming left V 2 bases short and J 2 bases short, with 15 bases between. Germline lookup yields CDR1 SEHNR and CDR2 FQNEAQ (reference sequence). This CDR3 is 16 amino acids long. CDR3: CASSLHRRSYNYGYTF. The CDR3 DNA reads as TGTGCCAGCAGCTTACACCGACGGAGTTACAACTATGGCTACACCTTC.

The chain carries TRBV15 and TRBJ2-7; D unresolved. The V gene's germline CDR1 is LNHNV and CDR2 YYDKDF (reference sequence). This CDR3 is 11 amino acids long. V was clipped by 5 bases and J by 4 bases, with 6 bases between them. CDR3 in DNA: TGTGCCACCAGCTCGTATTACGAGCAGTACTTC. This codes for CATSSYYEQYF.

This clone showed up just a few times. The chain carries TRBV5-6 and TRBJ2-4, with D perhaps matching TRBD2 (6 bases). The germline V gene has CDR1 SGHDT and CDR2 YYEEEE. This CDR3 has 18 amino acids. With 2 bases removed from V and 3 bases from J, the gap between germline ends came to 21 bases. The CDR3 DNA follows: TGTGCCAGCAGCTTTAAGCGGGTGATCGGCGTGGGCAAAAACATTCAGTACTTC. This gives the protein CASSFKRVIGVGKNIQYF.

The CDR3 sequence is CASSLSRAQHF. CDR3 nucleotides: TGTGCCAGCAGTTTATCCAGGGCCCAGCATTTT. The chain has TRBV28 and TRBJ1-5, with D possibly matching TRBD1 (5 bases). With 1 base removed from V and 11 bases from J, the gap between germline ends came to 6 bases. Germline values: CDR1 MDHEN, CDR2 SYDVKM. This CDR3 has 11 amino acids.

J is TRBJ1-2 and V is TRBV7-3; D unclear. The V end was cut by 1 base, the J end by 1 base, with 10 bases between. CDR3 length equals 15 residues. The germline CDR1 and CDR2 sequences are SGHTA and FQGTGA. This chain's CDR3 is CASSLNVGSNYGYTF. DNA for the CDR3: TGTGCCAGCAGCTTAAACGTCGGGAGTAACTATGGCTACACCTTC.

The sample holds one count of this clone. This chain connects TRBV9 to TRBJ2-3, with 10 bases matching TRBD2. V lost 0 bases to trimming and J lost 4 bases; unmatched junction nucleotides: 2. The CDR3 has 15 amino acids. Germline assignment: CDR1 SGDLS and CDR2 YYNGEE. In nucleotides, the CDR3 is TGTGCCAGCAGCGTAGGAGCGGGAGGGGCAGATACGCAGTATTTT. Translated: CASSVGAGGADTQYF.

The chain carries TRBV19 and TRBJ2-3, with 11 positions matching TRBD2. The V gene end was trimmed by 3 bases and the J gene end by 7 bases; junction bases not matched to a gene: 6. CDR1 and CDR2 (germline): LNHDA, SQIVND (reference sequence). The CDR3 sequence is 15 residues long. CDR3 residues: CASSMRGLAENTQYF. CDR3 nucleotide sequence: TGTGCCAGTAGTATGCGGGGACTAGCGGAGAATACGCAGTATTTT.

The J gene is TRBJ1-1, the V gene TRBV11-2; TRBD1 matches at 7 bases. This CDR3 region has 14 residues. Germline CDR1 reads SGHAT; CDR2 reads FQNNGV. The junction had 6 bases not matched to a gene; V was cut back by 2 bases and J by 6 bases. For the CDR3, the DNA is TGTGCCAGCAGCTTATCGCGGACAGGCTCTGAAGCTTTCTTT. Translating gives CASSLSRTGSEAFF. Full variable domain (missing parts from reference TRBV11-2 and TRBJ1-1): EAGVAQSPRYKIIEKRQSVAFWCNPISGHATLYWYQQILGQGPKLLIQFQNNGVVDDSQLPKDRFSAERLKGVDSTLKIQPAKLEDSAVYLCASSLSRTGSEAFFGQGTRLTVV.